The clone carrying this T cell receptor beta chain was observed a few times. Antigen specificity is unknown. The TCR cDNA carried a universal primer site and UMIs from 5'RACE template switching. MiXCR, run by TCRdb on the 5' RACE reads, gives a single entry per CDR3 protein. The sample shows 350,000 to 450,000 distinct CDR3 sequences, roughly a sixth of them seen only once. The data derive from a study of T cells after yellow fever vaccination. The overall study: Researchers used SMART-Seq v4 Ultra Low Input to prepare fractions that had low cell numbers.

Whole-study results and caveats: Within FACS-sorted repertoires, abundant clonotypes contaminating from the bulk population could be present. Weaker, the secondary response peaked sooner, at day 5 versus 15.

Per germline, CDR1 SGHRS and CDR2 YFSETQ. The CDR3 totals 15 residues. V was cut by 4 bases and J by 3 bases, with 13 bases left in between. This sequence originates from a man younger than 30 who received the YFV17D yellow fever vaccine. This chain links TRBV5-1 with TRBJ1-4; the D is unclear. The sequences come from PBMCs, collected before the yellow fever booster vaccination. The CDR3 coding sequence is TGCGCCAGCAGCCCGACCATGGCACCTAATGAAAAACTGTTTTTT. Protein product: CASSPTMAPNEKLFF.